This TCR beta chain was found in a study of blood T cell repertoires in COVID-19. Study details: T cells, B-cell-depleted T cells, or PBMCs supplied cDNA or gDNA.

Generated by immunoSEQ multiplex PCR, the TCRdb table keeps only in-frame clones and is missing some. The sample consists of about 160,000 clones, just under 90% of them appearing once. V shed 5 bases and J 10 bases; nucleotides not matched to a gene: 15. Germline assignment: CDR1 MDHEN and CDR2 SYDVKM. This CDR3 comprises 16 residues. This clonotype originated in a woman in her sixties or seventies with COVID-19, enrolled during active disease. Sequenced sample: peripheral blood. The chain joins TRBV28 to TRBJ2-1, with TRBD2 identical over 9 bases. The CDR3 DNA reads as TGTGCCAGCAGTCCCCCCGTAGCGGGGGCCCCCATGGAGCAGTTCTTC. It codes for CASSPPVAGAPMEQFF.